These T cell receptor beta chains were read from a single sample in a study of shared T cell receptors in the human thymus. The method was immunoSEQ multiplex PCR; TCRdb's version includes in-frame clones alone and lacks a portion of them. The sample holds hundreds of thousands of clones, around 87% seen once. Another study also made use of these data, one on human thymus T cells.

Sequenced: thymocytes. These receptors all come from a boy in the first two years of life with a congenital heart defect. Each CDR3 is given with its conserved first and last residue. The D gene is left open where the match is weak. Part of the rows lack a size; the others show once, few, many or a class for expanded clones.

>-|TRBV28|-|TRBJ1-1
CASITGPGTRRTEAFF
TGTGCCAGCATCACGGGTCCGGGAACCCGGAGGACTGAAGCTTTCTTT
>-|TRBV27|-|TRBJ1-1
CASSLSRTEMNTEAFF
TGTGCCAGCAGTTTATCCAGGACAGAGATGAACACTGAAGCTTTCTTT
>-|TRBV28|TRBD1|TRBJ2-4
CASSLTGGAKNIQYF
TGTGCCAGCAGTTTGACAGGGGGGGCCAAAAACATTCAGTACTTC
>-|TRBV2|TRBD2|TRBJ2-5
CASSEAATSGGARETQYF
TGTGCCAGCAGTGAAGCCGCGACTAGCGGGGGGGCCCGAGAGACCCAGTACTTC
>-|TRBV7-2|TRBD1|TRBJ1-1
CASSLGRDRVTNTEAFF
TGTGCCAGCAGCTTAGGAAGGGACAGGGTTACGAACACTGAAGCTTTCTTT
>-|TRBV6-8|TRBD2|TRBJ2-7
CASTYEGLAGVVESWRVGEQYF
TGTGCCAGCACGTACGAGGGACTAGCGGGAGTCGTGGAGAGTTGGCGAGTTGGGGAGCAGTACTTC
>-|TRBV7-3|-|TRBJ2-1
CASSPRGISYYNEQFF
TGTGCCAGCAGCCCAAGGGGAATATCATACTACAATGAGCAGTTCTTC
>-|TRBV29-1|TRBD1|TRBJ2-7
CSVARGPIDYEQYF
TGCAGCGTTGCAAGGGGGCCCATCGACTACGAGCAGTACTTC
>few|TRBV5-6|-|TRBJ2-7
CASSFQVLVQQFKYEQYF
TGTGCCAGCAGCTTCCAGGTATTGGTCCAGCAATTCAAATACGAGCAGTACTTC
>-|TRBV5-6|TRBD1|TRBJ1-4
CASEGRGREKLFF
TGTGCCAGCGAGGGCAGGGGGAGGGAAAAACTGTTTTTT
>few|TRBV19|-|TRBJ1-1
CASSRGNTEAFF
TGTGCCAGTAGTCGGGGGAACACTGAAGCTTTCTTT
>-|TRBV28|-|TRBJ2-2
CASFDRTNTGELFF
TGTGCCAGCTTTGACAGAACGAACACCGGGGAGCTGTTTTTT
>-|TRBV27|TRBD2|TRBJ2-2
CASSSNQTSGGAIGELFF
TGTGCCAGCAGTTCAAACCAGACTAGCGGGGGGGCCATCGGGGAGCTGTTTTTT
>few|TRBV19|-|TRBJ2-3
CASSSRTRHTDTQYF
TGTGCCAGTAGTTCCCGGACAAGGCACACAGATACGCAGTATTTT
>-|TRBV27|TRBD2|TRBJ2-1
CASRSPGLVNEQFF
TGTGCCAGCAGATCCCCGGGACTAGTCAATGAGCAGTTCTTC
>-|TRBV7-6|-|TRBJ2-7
CASSLSGAKDEQYF
TGTGCCAGCAGCTTGTCGGGAGCTAAGGACGAGCAGTACTTC
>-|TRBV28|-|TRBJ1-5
CASSRDRPLLMYQPQHF
TGTGCCAGCAGTCGAGACCGACCTTTACTAATGTATCAGCCCCAGCATTTT
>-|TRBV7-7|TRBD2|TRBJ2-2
CASSPVGLAEILTNTGELFF
TGTGCTAGCAGCCCAGTGGGACTAGCGGAGATACTAACGAACACCGGGGAGCTGTTTTTT
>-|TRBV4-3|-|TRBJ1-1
CASSLGADTEAFF
TGCGCCAGCAGCCTGGGGGCTGACACTGAAGCTTTCTTT
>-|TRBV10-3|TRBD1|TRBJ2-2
CAIKTGGVFGTGELFF
TGTGCCATCAAAACAGGGGGCGTATTTGGTACCGGGGAGCTGTTTTTT
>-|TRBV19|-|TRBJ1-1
CASEMNTEAFF
TGTGCCAGCGAGATGAACACTGAAGCTTTCTTT
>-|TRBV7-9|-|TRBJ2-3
CASSEQGGTDTQYF
TGTGCCAGCAGCGAACAGGGAGGGACAGATACGCAGTATTTT
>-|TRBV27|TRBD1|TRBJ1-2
CASRRDRGFNGYTF
TGTGCCAGCAGGAGGGACAGGGGGTTTAATGGCTACACCTTC
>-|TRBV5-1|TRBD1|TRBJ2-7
CASSLVGGDRVYEQYF
TGCGCCAGCAGCTTGGTGGGTGGGGACAGGGTCTACGAGCAGTACTTC
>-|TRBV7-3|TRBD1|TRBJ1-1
CASSSTGRDTEAFF
TGTGCCAGCAGCTCGACAGGGCGGGACACTGAAGCTTTCTTT
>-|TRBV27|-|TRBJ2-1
CASSLGRRSYNEQFF
TGTGCCAGCAGTTTGGGTAGGAGGTCCTACAATGAGCAGTTCTTC
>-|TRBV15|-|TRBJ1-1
CATSGGQQNTEAFF
TGTGCCACCAGCGGCGGACAGCAGAACACTGAAGCTTTCTTT
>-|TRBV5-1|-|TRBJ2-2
CASSFRGSGELFF
TGCGCCAGCAGCTTCCGGGGAAGCGGGGAGCTGTTTTTT
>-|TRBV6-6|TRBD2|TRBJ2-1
CASSHLAGGLYNEQFF
TGTGCCAGCAGTCATCTAGCGGGAGGGCTCTACAATGAGCAGTTCTTC
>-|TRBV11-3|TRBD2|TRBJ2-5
CASSLGGQETQYF
TGTGCCAGCAGCCTCGGGGGGCAAGAGACCCAGTACTTC
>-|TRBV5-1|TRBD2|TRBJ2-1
CASSLSTSGIYNEQFF
TGCGCCAGCAGCTTGTCGACTAGCGGAATATACAATGAGCAGTTCTTC
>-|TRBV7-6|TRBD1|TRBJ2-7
CASSLDRDRENLRRIDEQYF
TGTGCCAGCAGCTTAGACCGGGACAGGGAAAACCTTCGACGGATCGACGAGCAGTACTTC
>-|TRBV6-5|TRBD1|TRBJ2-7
CASSPDRDHEQYF
TGTGCCAGCAGTCCGGACAGGGACCACGAGCAGTACTTC
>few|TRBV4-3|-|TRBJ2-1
CASSQDQPGLGNEQFF
TGCGCCAGCAGCCAAGATCAGCCGGGTCTCGGCAATGAGCAGTTCTTC
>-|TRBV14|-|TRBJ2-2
CASSQDQLANTGELFF
TGTGCCAGCAGCCAAGATCAACTAGCGAACACCGGGGAGCTGTTTTTT
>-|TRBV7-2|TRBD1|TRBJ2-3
CASSSNRQGARDTQYF
TGTGCCAGCAGCTCTAACCGACAGGGGGCAAGAGATACGCAGTATTTT
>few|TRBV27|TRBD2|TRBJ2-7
CASSSSGSGYEQYF
TGTGCCAGCAGTAGTAGCGGGAGTGGTTACGAGCAGTACTTC
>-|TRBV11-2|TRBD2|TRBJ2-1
CASSRGGGTSFPEQFF
TGTGCCAGCAGCAGGGGCGGGGGGACTAGTTTCCCTGAGCAGTTCTTC
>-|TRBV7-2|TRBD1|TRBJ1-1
CASSPSRTGVNTEAFF
TGTGCCAGCAGCCCCTCTAGGACAGGGGTGAACACTGAAGCTTTCTTT
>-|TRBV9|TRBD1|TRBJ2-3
CASTPTGGEADTQYF
TGTGCCAGCACCCCGACAGGGGGAGAAGCAGATACGCAGTATTTT
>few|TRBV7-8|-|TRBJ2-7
CASSSARRGDEQYF
TGTGCCAGCAGCTCCGCCCGCAGGGGTGACGAGCAGTACTTC
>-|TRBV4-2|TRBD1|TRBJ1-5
CASSQDSGRGRVGNQPQHF
TGTGCCAGCAGCCAAGACAGCGGAAGGGGGCGGGTTGGCAATCAGCCCCAGCATTTT
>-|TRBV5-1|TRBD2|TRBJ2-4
CASSLDLGRPGLAGGRAKNIQYF
TGCGCCAGCAGCTTGGATCTGGGACGACCGGGACTAGCGGGAGGACGTGCCAAAAACATTCAGTACTTC
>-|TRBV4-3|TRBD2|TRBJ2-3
CASSQEEALAGGYPDTQYF
TGCGCCAGCAGCCAAGAAGAAGCACTAGCGGGAGGATACCCAGATACGCAGTATTTT
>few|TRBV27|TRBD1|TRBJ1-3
CASRGTDGNTIYF
TGTGCCAGCAGGGGGACAGATGGAAACACCATATATTTT
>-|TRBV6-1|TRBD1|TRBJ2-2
CASSDRGPNTGELFF
TGTGCCAGCAGTGACAGGGGGCCCAACACCGGGGAGCTGTTTTTT
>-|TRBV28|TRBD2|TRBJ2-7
CASSTGLVDSYEQYF
TGTGCCAGCAGCACGGGACTAGTGGACTCCTACGAGCAGTACTTC
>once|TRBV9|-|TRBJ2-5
CASSVEGATETQYF
TGTGCCAGCAGCGTAGAGGGAGCTACGGAGACCCAGTACTTC
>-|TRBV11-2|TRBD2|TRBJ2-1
CASRTSGRYNEQFF
TGTGCCAGCAGAACTAGCGGAAGGTACAATGAGCAGTTCTTC